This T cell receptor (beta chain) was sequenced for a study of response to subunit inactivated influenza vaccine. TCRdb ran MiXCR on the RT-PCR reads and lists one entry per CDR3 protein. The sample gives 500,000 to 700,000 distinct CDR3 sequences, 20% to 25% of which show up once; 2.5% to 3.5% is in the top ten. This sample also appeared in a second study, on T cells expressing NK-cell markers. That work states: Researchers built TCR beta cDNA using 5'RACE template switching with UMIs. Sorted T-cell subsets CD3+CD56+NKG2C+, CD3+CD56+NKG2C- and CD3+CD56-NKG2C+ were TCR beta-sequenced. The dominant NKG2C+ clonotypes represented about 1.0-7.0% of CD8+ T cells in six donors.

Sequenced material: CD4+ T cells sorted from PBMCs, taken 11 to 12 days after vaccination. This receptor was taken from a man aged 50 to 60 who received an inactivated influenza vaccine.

In nucleotides, the CDR3 is TGTGCCATCAGTGCTAGCAACTACGAGCAGTACTTC. Amino acid sequence: CAISASNYEQYF. J is TRBJ2-7 and V is TRBV10-3, with D perhaps TRBD2 (5 bases). CDR1 is ENHRY and CDR2 is SYGVKD in the germline V gene. V was clipped by 4 bases and J by 3 bases, with 7 bases between them. The CDR3 runs to 12 residues.